This section outlines one TCR beta chain sequence together with its context. The data were taken from a study of T-cell memory formation after mild COVID-19. A single record per CDR3 protein comes from TCRdb applying MiXCR to the 5' RACE reads. The top ten hold 2.1% of the sample, which has under 250,000 distinct CDR3 sequences, over 15% seen once. The receptor's source is an adult woman who had mild COVID-19 (a few samples of this study predate the infection). Cell type and time point are not known. The sample consisted of PBMCs or a T cell subset sorted from them (not recorded which).

The CDR3 bases are TGTGCCAGCAGTTTAGACAGGGGCGGCAATCAGCCCCAGCATTTT. The encoded protein is CASSLDRGGNQPQHF. The chain combines TRBV27 with TRBJ1-5; 8 positions agree with TRBD1. Germline lookup yields CDR1 MNHEY and CDR2 SMNVEV (reference sequence). CDR3 length equals 15 residues. The J segment lost 2 bases and the V segment lost 2 bases, leaving 2 bases of the junction unmatched.